These T cell receptor beta chains were read from a single sample in a study of Ad26.COV2.S vaccination and SARS-CoV-2 variants. Assay: immunoSEQ multiplex PCR; the TCRdb copy retains only in-frame clones and omits some. The table lists about 680,000 clones, approximately 88% of them singletons, with nearly 1.5% in the top ten. The sequences come from peripheral blood, collected in a trial of Ad26.COV2.S vaccine versus placebo. Receptor source: a person between 18 and 60 years old who received the Ad26.COV2.S COVID-19 vaccine or a placebo. Both conserved end residues are part of each CDR3. A D gene is named only where the DNA matches it firmly. Part of the rows lack a size; the others show once, few, many or a class for expanded clones.

d_call	v_call	clone_size	j_call	cdr3_nt	cdr3_aa
NA	TRBV5-1	NA	TRBJ2-7	TGCGCCAGCAGCTTGACCTTATCGATGGTGGGCGAGCAGTACTTC	CASSLTLSMVGEQYF
NA	TRBV27	NA	TRBJ1-1	TGTGCCAGCAGTTTGTGGGGAGGCGGCACTGAAGCTTTCTTT	CASSLWGGGTEAFF
NA	TRBV5-1	NA	TRBJ2-1	TGCGCCAGCAGCCGGTCTGTCGAGCAGTTCTTC	CASSRSVEQFF
NA	TRBV27	once	TRBJ2-3	TGTGCCAGCTCGGGGGAGGTCGTTTTCGGCACAGATACGCAGTATTTT	CASSGEVVFGTDTQYF
TRBD2	TRBV30	NA	TRBJ2-1	TGTGCCTGGAGTGTACGGCTCAGCGGGAGTAATAATGAGCAGTTCTTC	CAWSVRLSGSNNEQFF
TRBD1	TRBV11-2	NA	TRBJ1-2	TGTGCCAGCAGCTTAGATCCTAGGGGGACAGGGTCTAGAGGCTACACCTTC	CASSLDPRGTGSRGYTF
NA	TRBV4-2	once	TRBJ2-1	TGTGCCAGCAGCCAAGGGACAGGCGGGAAGTTCTTC	CASSQGTGGKFF
TRBD1	TRBV18	NA	TRBJ2-7	TGTGCCAGCTCACCTACAGGGGGAGATTCCTCCTACGAGCAGTACTTC	CASSPTGGDSSYEQYF
TRBD2	TRBV18	NA	TRBJ2-1	TGTGCCAGCTCACGGGCGGGTAGCGGGAACTACAATGAGCAGTTCTTC	CASSRAGSGNYNEQFF
NA	TRBV6-6	NA	TRBJ2-3	TGTGCCAGCAGCACCCTGGGGACTCGAACAGATACGCAGTATTTT	CASSTLGTRTDTQYF
TRBD2	TRBV10-1	once	TRBJ2-1	TGCGCCAGCAGCGAAGTTTCTAGCGGCGGGAATGAGCAGTTCTTC	CASSEVSSGGNEQFF
NA	TRBV7-9	NA	TRBJ1-3	TGTGCCAGCAGCTTAGCGGGAAATCAGGGAAACACCATATATTTT	CASSLAGNQGNTIYF
NA	TRBV5-4	NA	TRBJ2-7	TGTGCCAGCAGCTTGGGTGCAGGGAGCTCCTACGAGCAGTACTTC	CASSLGAGSSYEQYF
NA	TRBV27	NA	TRBJ2-3	TGTGCCACTCATCTAGCGAGCACAGATACGCAGTATTTT	CATHLASTDTQYF
NA	TRBV7-9	few	TRBJ2-4	TGTGCCAGCAGCCTTGCGGGGCAGGGTTATGACAAAAACATTCAGTACTTC	CASSLAGQGYDKNIQYF
NA	TRBV28	NA	TRBJ1-6	TGTGCCAGCAGTACTCGATATAATTCACCCCTCCACTTT	CASSTRYNSPLHF
TRBD1	TRBV6-5	NA	TRBJ1-6	TGTGCCAGCAGTTCCAAGGGACAGTTTAATTCACCCCTCCACTTT	CASSSKGQFNSPLHF
NA	TRBV15	NA	TRBJ1-5	TGTGCCACCAGCAGGGGGCCCCCGGGTAGTGGGACCCAGCATTTT	CATSRGPPGSGTQHF
NA	TRBV5-1	NA	TRBJ2-1	TGCGCCAGCAGCACTGCATTGGAGCAGTTCTTC	CASSTALEQFF
NA	TRBV3-1/TRBV3-2	NA	TRBJ1-2	TGTGCCAGCAGCCAAGGGTATGACTATGGCTACACCTTC	CASSQGYDYGYTF
NA	TRBV27	NA	TRBJ1-2	TGTGCCAGCAGTGACTGGGGGGTTGATGGCTACACCTTC	CASSDWGVDGYTF
NA	TRBV5-6	NA	TRBJ2-6	TGTGCCAGCAGCTTAGGGGGGCCCTCTGGGGCCAACGTCCTGACTTTC	CASSLGGPSGANVLTF
TRBD1	TRBV19	NA	TRBJ1-4	TGTGCCAGTACGACAGGGGCGGCGGGTGAAAAACTGTTTTTT	CASTTGAAGEKLFF
NA	TRBV4-1	once	TRBJ2-6	TGCGCCAGCAGCCAAGATACTGGGTCTCCTGGGGCCAACGTCCTGACTTTC	CASSQDTGSPGANVLTF
NA	TRBV12-3/TRBV12-4	NA	TRBJ1-2	TGTGCCAGCAGCCGGACAGCCTATGGCTACACCTTC	CASSRTAYGYTF
NA	TRBV6-6	NA	TRBJ2-3	TGTGCCAGCAGCCCGGAGACAGATACGCAGTATTTT	CASSPETDTQYF
TRBD2	TRBV4-2	NA	TRBJ2-7	TGTGCCAGCAGCCAAGCGGCAACTAGCGAGAGACTCTACGAGCAGTACTTC	CASSQAATSERLYEQYF
TRBD1	TRBV11-2	once	TRBJ2-7	TGTGCCAGCAGCCGGACAGGAAGCTCCTACGAGCAGTACTTC	CASSRTGSSYEQYF
NA	TRBV6-5	once	TRBJ2-1	TGTGCCAGCAGAGTAGGGCACAATGAGCAGTTCTTC	CASRVGHNEQFF
NA	TRBV7-2	NA	TRBJ1-1	TGTGCCAGCAGCTTAGCTGGCAGCCCAAAGCCGGGGGCTTTCTTT	CASSLAGSPKPGAFF
TRBD2	TRBV27	NA	TRBJ2-1	TGTGCCAGCAGAAGAGAGGGACTAGCGGGATTCTATGAGCAGTTCTTC	CASRREGLAGFYEQFF
NA	TRBV4-3	NA	TRBJ1-4	TGCGCCAGCAGCCAAGAGGCAGGGCGGCCTGAAAAACTGTTTTTT	CASSQEAGRPEKLFF
NA	TRBV5-6	once	TRBJ1-1	TGTGCCAGCACCCGACGATCTAGGGGAACTGAAGCTTTCTTT	CASTRRSRGTEAFF
TRBD2	TRBV2	NA	TRBJ2-5	TGTGCCAGCTCTCAGGGAGGGACTCAAGAGACCCAGTACTTC	CASSQGGTQETQYF
TRBD1	TRBV6-5	NA	TRBJ1-2	TGTGCCAGCAGCCGATCAGGGGGCTTTGGCTACACCTTC	CASSRSGGFGYTF
NA	TRBV19	NA	TRBJ1-3	TGTGCCAGTAGTATCAAAGGAACAGTCTCTGGAAACACCATATATTTT	CASSIKGTVSGNTIYF